The clone carrying this T cell receptor beta chain showed up many times. Its antigen is unidentified. Semi-nested PCR with Nested Universal Primer A followed constant-region reverse priming of full-length variable regions. A single record per CDR3 protein comes from TCRdb applying MiXCR to the 5' RACE reads. Here the sample spans tens of thousands of distinct CDR3 sequences, over 20% being singletons. Naive CD4+ cells had CD25+ Tregs removed. Study-level results: The larger-cohort validation was restricted to a single TCR beta V-J rearrangement rather than whole repertoires.

CDR3 length: 13 amino acids. Germline values: CDR1 MNHEY, CDR2 SVGAGI. V lost 7 bases to trimming and J lost 12 bases, with 16 bases between them. V gene TRBV6-5 combines with J gene TRBJ2-6; no definite D call. This TCR was recovered from a female donor with breast cancer. What was sequenced was tumor-infiltrating naive CD4+ T cells sorted from the breast tumor. This sample's subset: naive CD4+ T cells, CD4+CD45RA+CD25-. The CDR3 is CASTGRTPFVLTF. In DNA form, the CDR3 reads TGTGCCAGCACCGGTCGGACCCCGTTCGTCCTGACTTTC.